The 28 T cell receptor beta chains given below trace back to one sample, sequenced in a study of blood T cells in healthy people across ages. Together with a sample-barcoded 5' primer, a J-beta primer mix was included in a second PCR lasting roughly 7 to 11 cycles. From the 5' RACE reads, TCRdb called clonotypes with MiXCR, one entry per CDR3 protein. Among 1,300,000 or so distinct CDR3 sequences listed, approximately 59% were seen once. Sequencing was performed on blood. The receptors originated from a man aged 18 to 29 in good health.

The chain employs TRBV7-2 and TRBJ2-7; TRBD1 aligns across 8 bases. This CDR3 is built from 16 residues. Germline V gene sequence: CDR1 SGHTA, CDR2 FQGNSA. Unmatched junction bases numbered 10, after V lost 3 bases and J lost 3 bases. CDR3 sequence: CASSFDKVTGVYEQYF. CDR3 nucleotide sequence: TGTGCCAGCAGCTTCGATAAAGTGACAGGGGTCTACGAGCAGTACTTC.

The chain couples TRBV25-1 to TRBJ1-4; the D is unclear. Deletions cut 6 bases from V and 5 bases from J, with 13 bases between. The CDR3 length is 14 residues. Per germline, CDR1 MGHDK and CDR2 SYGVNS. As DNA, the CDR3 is TGTGCCAGCAGCCCCCCGAATTCAAATGAAAAACTGTTTTTT. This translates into CASSPPNSNEKLFF. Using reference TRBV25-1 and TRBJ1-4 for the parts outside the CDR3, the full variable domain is EADIYQTPRYLVIGTGKKITLECSQTMGHDKMYWYQQDPGMELHLIHYSYGVNSTEKGDLSSESTVSRIRTEHFPLTLESARPSHTSQYLCASSPPNSNEKLFFGSGTQLSVL.

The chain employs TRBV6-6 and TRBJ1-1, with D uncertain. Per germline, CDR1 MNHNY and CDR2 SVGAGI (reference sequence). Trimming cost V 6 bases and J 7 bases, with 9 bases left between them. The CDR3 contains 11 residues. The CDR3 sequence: CASSLMGEAFF. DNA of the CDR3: TGTGCCAGCAGCCTCATGGGTGAAGCTTTCTTT.

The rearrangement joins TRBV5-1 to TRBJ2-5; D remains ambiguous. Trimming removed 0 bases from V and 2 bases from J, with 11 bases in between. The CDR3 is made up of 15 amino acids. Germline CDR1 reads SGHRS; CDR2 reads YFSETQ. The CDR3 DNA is TGCGCCAGCAGCTTGGAACAGAGGCTTCAAGAGACCCAGTACTTC. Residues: CASSLEQRLQETQYF.

CDR3: CATARGRGRSEQYF. The CDR3 coding sequence is TGTGCCACCGCAAGGGGCAGGGGTCGGAGCGAGCAGTACTTC. V is TRBV15 and J is TRBJ2-7; D may be TRBD1 (6 bases). Germline V gene lookup returns CDR1 LNHNV and CDR2 YYDKDF (reference sequence). V was shortened by 8 bases and J by 6 bases, with 20 bases between the two germline ends. CDR3 length equals 14 residues. The variable domain in full, completed from reference TRBV15 and TRBJ2-7, reads DAMVIQNPRYQVTQFGKPVTLSCSQTLNHNVMYWYQQKSSQAPKLLFHYYDKDFNNEADTPDNFQSRRPNTSFCFLDIRSPGLGDTAMYLCATARGRGRSEQYFGPGTRLTVT.

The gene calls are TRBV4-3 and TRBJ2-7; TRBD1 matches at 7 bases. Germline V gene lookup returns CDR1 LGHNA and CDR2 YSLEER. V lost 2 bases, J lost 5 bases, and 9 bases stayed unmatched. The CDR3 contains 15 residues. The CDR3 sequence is CASSQNRGELNEQYF. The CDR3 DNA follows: TGCGCCAGCAGCCAAAACAGGGGCGAGTTGAACGAGCAGTACTTC.

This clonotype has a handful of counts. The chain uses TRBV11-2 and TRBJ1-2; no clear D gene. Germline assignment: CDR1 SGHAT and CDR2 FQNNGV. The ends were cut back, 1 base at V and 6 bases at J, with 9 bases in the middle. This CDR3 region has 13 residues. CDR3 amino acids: CASSLGGWDGYTF. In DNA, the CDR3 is TGTGCCAGCAGCTTAGGAGGGTGGGATGGCTACACCTTC.

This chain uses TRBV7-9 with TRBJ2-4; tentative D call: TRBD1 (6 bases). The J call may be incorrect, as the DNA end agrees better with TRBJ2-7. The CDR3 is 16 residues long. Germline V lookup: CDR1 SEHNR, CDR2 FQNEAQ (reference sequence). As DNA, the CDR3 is TGTGCCAGCAGCTTAGCTATCCTAGGGGGATCCTACGAGCAGTACTTC. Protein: CASSLAILGGSYEQYF.

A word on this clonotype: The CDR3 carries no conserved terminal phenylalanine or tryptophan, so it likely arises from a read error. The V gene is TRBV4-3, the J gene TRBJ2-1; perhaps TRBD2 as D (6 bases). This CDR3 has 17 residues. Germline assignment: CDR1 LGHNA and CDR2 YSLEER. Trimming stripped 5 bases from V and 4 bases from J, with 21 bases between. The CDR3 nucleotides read TGCGCCAGCAGCGACCTCGCCGGGGGATCGGGATACAATGAGCAGTTCTTA. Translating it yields CASSDLAGGSGYNEQFL.

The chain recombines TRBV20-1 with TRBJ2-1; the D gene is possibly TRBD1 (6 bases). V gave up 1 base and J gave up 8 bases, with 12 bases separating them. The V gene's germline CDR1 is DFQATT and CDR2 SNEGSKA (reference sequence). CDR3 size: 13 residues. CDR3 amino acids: CSARVLGAYEQFF. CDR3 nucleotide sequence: TGCAGTGCTAGAGTACTGGGGGCCTATGAGCAGTTCTTC.

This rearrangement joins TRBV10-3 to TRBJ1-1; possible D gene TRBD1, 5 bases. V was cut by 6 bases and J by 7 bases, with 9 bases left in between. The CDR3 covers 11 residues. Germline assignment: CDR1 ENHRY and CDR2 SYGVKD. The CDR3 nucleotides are TGTGCCATCAGCGACAGCTATGAAGCTTTCTTT. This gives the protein CAISDSYEAFF.

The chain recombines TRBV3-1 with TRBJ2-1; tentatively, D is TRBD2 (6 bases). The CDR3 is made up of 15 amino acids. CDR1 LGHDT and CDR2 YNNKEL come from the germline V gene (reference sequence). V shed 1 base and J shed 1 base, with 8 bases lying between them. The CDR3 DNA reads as TGTGCCAGCAGCCAAGCAGCGGGTTCCTACAATGAGCAGTTCTTC. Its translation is CASSQAAGSYNEQFF.

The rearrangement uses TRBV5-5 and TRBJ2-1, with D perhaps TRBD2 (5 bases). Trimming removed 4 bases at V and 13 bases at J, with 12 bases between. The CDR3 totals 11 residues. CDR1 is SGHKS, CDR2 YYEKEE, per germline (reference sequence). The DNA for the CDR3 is TGTGCCAGCAGCCCTGAGGGCCCTCAGTTCTTC. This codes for CASSPEGPQFF.

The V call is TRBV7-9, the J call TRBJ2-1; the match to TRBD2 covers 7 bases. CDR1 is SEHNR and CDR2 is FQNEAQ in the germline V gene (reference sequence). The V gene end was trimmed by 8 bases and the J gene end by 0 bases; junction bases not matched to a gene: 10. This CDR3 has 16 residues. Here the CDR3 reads CASRLAALSSYNEQFF. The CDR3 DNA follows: TGTGCCAGCCGGCTAGCGGCCCTAAGCTCCTACAATGAGCAGTTCTTC.

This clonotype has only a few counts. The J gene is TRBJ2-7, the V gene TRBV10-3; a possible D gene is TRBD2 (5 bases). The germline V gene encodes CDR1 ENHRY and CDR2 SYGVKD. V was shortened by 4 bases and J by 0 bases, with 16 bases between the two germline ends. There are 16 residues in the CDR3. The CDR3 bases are TGTGCCATCAGTGGTCGTGCCAGCGGAAACTCCTACGAGCAGTACTTC. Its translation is CAISGRASGNSYEQYF.

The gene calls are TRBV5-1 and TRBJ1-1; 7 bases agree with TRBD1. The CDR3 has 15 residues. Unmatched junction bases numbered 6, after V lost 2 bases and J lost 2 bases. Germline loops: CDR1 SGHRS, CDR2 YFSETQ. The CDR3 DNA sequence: TGCGCCAGCAGCTTTGGGACAGCGGGAAACACTGAAGCTTTCTTT. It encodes CASSFGTAGNTEAFF.

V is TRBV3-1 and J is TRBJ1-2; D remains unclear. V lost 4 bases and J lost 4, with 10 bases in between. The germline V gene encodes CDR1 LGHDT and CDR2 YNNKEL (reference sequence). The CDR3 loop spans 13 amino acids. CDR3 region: CASSPSAGYGYTF. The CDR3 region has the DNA TGTGCCAGCAGCCCCTCCGCGGGCTATGGCTACACCTTC.

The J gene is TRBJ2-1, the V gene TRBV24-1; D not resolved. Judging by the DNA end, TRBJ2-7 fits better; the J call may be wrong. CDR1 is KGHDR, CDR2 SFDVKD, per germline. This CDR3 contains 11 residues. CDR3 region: CATSEAGRQYF. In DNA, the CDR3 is TGTGCCACCAGTGAGGCCGGCAGGCAGTACTTC.

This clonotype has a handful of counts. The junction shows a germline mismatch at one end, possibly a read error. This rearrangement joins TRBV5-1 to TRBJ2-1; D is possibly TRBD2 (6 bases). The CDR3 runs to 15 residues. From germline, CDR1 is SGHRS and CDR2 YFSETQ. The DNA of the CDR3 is TGTGCCAGCAGCTTGGAGACTAGCTCCTACAATGAGCAGTTCTTC. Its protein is CASSLETSSYNEQFF.

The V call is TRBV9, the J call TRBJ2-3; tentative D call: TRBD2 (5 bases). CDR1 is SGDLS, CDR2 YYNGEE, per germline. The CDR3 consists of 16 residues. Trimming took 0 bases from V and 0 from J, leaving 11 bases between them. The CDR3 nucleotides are TGTGCCAGCAGCGTAGGAGGGTCTTCTAGCACAGATACGCAGTATTTT. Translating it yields CASSVGGSSSTDTQYF. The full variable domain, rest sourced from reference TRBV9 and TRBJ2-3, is DSGVTQTPKHLITATGQRVTLRCSPRSGDLSVYWYQQSLDQGLQFLIQYYNGEERAKGNILERFSAQQFPDLHSELNLSSLELGDSALYFCASSVGGSSSTDTQYFGPGTRLTVL.

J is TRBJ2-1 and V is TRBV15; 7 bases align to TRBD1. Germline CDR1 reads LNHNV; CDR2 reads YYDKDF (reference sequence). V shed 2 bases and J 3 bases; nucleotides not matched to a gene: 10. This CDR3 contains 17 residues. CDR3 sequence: CATSRPPGTANYNEQFF. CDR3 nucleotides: TGTGCCACCAGCAGACCCCCCGGGACAGCTAACTACAATGAGCAGTTCTTC.

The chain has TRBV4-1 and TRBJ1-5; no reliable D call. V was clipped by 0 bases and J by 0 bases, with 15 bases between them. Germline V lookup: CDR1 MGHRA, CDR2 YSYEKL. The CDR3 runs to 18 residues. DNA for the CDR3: TGCGCCAGCAGCCAAGATATAGGTTTCGGATATAGCAATCAGCCCCAGCATTTT. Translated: CASSQDIGFGYSNQPQHF.

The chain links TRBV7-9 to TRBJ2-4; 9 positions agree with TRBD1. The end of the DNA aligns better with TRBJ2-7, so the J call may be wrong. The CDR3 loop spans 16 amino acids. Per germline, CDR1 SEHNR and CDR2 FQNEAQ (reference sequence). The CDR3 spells CASSGGQGQPAYEQYF. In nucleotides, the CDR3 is TGTGCCAGCAGTGGGGGACAGGGACAGCCAGCCTACGAGCAGTACTTC.

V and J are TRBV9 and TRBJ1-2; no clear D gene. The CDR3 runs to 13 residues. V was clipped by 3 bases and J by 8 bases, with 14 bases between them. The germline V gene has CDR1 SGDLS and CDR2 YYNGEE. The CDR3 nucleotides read TGTGCCAGCAGCGCCCAGGAGACTGGGGGCTACACCTTC. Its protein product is CASSAQETGGYTF.

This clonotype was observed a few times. CDR3 protein: CASSRTGVGNEQFF. CDR3 coding DNA: TGTGCCAGCAGCCGCACCGGGGTCGGGAATGAGCAGTTCTTC. The chain uses TRBV14 and TRBJ2-1; D is possibly TRBD2 (5 bases). The CDR3 loop spans 14 amino acids. V was shortened by 4 bases and J by 7 bases, with 14 bases between the two germline ends. Germline CDR1 and CDR2: SGHDN and FVKESK. The full variable domain, rest sourced from reference TRBV14 and TRBJ2-1, is EAGVTQFPSHSVIEKGQTVTLRCDPISGHDNLYWYRRVMGKEIKFLLHFVKESKQDESGMPNNRFLAERTGGTYSTLKVQPAELEDSGVYFCASSRTGVGNEQFFGPGTRLTVL.

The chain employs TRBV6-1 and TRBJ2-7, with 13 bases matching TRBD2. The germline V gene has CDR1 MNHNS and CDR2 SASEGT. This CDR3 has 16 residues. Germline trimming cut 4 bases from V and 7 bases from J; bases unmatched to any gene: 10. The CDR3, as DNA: TGTGCCAGCAGTGCGGGGACTAGCGGGATCCCCCATGAGCAGTACTTC. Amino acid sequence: CASSAGTSGIPHEQYF.

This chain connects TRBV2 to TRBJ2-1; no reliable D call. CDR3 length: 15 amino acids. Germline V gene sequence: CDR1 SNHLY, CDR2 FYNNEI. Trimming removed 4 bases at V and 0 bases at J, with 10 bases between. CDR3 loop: CASSATISSYNEQFF. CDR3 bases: TGTGCCAGCAGTGCAACCATAAGCTCCTACAATGAGCAGTTCTTC. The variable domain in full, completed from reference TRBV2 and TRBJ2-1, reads EPEVTQTPSHQVTQMGQEVILRCVPISNHLYFYWYRQILGQKVEFLVSFYNNEISEKSEIFDDQFSVERPDGSNFTLKIRSTKLEDSAMYFCASSATISSYNEQFFGPGTRLTVL.

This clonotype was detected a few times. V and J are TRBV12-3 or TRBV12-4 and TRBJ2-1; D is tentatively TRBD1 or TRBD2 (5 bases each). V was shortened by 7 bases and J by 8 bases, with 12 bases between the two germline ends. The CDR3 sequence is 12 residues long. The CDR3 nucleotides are TGTGCCAGCACCACGGGGCTTCATGAGCAGTTCTTC. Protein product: CASTTGLHEQFF.